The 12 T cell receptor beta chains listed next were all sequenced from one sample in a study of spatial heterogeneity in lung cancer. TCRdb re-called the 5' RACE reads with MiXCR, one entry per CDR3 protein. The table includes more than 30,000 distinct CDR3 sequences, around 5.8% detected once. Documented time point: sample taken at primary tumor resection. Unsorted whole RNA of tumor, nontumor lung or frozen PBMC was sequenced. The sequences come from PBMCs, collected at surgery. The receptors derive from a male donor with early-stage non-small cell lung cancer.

The CDR3 DNA reads TGTGCCAGCAGCTCGCCCGACAGGAAGGCAGATACGCAGTATTTT. Protein product: CASSSPDRKADTQYF. The chain is built from TRBV7-2 and TRBJ2-3, with D possibly TRBD1 on 6 matching bases. The CDR3 totals 15 residues. Per the germline V gene, CDR1 is SGHTA and CDR2 is FQGNSA. V lost 4 bases and J lost 4, with 15 bases in between.

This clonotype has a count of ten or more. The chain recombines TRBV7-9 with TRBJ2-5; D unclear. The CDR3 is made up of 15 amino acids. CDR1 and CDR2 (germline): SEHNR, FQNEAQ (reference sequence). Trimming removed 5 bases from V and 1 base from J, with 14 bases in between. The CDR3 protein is CASSPGVISQETQYF. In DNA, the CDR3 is TGTGCCAGCAGCCCTGGGGTCATCTCCCAAGAGACCCAGTACTTC.

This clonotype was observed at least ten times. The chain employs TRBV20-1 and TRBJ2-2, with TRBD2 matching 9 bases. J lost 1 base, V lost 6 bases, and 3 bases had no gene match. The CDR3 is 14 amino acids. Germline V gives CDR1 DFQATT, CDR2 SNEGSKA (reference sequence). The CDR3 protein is CSAALAGNTGELFF. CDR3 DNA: TGCAGTGCCGCACTAGCGGGGAACACCGGGGAGCTGTTTTTT.

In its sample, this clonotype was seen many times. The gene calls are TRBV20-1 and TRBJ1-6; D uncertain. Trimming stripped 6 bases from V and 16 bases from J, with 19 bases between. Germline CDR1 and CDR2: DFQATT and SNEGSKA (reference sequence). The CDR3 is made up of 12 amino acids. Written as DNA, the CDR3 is TGCAGTGCCACCCGGTCTTTCGACGAACTCCACTTT. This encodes CSATRSFDELHF.

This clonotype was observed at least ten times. CDR3 in DNA: TGCAGCGTTGTTCCAGCGGGGGGCTACGAGCAGTACTTC. This codes for CSVVPAGGYEQYF. The chain uses TRBV29-1 and TRBJ2-7; the match to TRBD2 covers 9 bases. This CDR3 spans 13 amino acids. Germline V lookup: CDR1 SQVTM, CDR2 ANQGSEA. Trimming at V came to 4 bases and at J to 3 bases, leaving 4 bases not matched to a gene.

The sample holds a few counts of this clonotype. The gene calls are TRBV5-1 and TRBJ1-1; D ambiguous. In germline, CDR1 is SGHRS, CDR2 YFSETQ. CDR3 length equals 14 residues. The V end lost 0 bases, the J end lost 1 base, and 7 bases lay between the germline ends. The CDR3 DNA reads TGCGCCAGCAGCTTGGAAAACCCGAACACTGAAGCTTTCTTT. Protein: CASSLENPNTEAFF.

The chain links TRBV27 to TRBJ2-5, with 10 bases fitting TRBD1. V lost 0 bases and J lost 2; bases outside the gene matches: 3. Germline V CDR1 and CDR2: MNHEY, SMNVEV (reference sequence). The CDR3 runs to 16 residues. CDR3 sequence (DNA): TGTGCCAGCAGTTTATCAGGGACAGGGGATCAAGAGACCCAGTACTTC. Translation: CASSLSGTGDQETQYF.

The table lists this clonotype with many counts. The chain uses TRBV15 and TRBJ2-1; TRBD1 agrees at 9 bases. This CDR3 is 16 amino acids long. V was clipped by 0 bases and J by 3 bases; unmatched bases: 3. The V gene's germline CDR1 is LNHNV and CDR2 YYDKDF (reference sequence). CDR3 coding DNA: TGTGCCACCAGCAGAGATAAGGGACAGGGCTACAATGAGCAGTTCTTC. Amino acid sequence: CATSRDKGQGYNEQFF.

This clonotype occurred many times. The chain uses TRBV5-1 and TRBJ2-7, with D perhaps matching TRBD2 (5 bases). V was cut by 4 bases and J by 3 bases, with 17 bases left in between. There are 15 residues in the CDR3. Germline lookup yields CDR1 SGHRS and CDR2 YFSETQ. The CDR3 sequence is CASSPGNINLYEQYF. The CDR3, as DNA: TGCGCCAGCAGCCCCGGGAATATAAACCTCTACGAGCAGTACTTC.

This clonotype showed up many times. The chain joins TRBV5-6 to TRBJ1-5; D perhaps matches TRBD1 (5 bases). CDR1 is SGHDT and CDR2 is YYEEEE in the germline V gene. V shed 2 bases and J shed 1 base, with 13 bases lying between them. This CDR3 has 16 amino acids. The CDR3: CASSFGPGGSNQPQHF. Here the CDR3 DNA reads TGTGCCAGCAGCTTCGGACCGGGGGGGAGCAATCAGCCCCAGCATTTT.

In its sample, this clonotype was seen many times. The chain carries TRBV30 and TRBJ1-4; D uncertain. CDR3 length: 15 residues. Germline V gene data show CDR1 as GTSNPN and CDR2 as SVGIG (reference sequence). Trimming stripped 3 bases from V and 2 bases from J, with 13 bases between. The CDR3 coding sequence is TGTGCCTGGAGCCTTCTGGCAAGTACTAATGAAAAACTGTTTTTT. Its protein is CAWSLLASTNEKLFF.

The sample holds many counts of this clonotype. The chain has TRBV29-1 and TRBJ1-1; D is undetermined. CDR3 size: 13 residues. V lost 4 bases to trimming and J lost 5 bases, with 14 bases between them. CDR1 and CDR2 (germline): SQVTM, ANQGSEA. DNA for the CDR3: TGCAGCGTTGTTCGAGATACAGATACTGAAGCTTTCTTT. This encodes CSVVRDTDTEAFF.